This T cell receptor (beta chain) was observed in a study of cytotoxic CD8 clonotypes in ibrutinib-treated CLL. General study points: Sample timing was unmatched between remission and later-progressing patients; lymph nodes unstudied. Clonality grew at ibrutinib response; at progression, it decreased back toward baseline.

As concerns this clone: No antigen is known for it.

The intended depth for sequencing was 1 in 200,000 to 1 in 1 million T cells. The assay was immunoSEQ multiplex PCR, and TCRdb's table has in-frame clones only and misses some. Of some 200,000 clones in the sample, 70% were seen once. The CDR3 runs 16 residues. The ends were cut back, 7 bases at V and 9 bases at J, with 26 bases in the middle. The germline V gene encodes CDR1 LNHDA and CDR2 SQIVND (reference sequence). This chain connects TRBV19 to TRBJ2-3; D might be TRBD1 or TRBD2, each matching 8 bases. This TCR derives from a human donor with chronic lymphocytic leukemia. This material consisted of PBMCs, taken after 12 months of ibrutinib treatment. The CDR3 here is CASKGTGLAGMGTQYF. Here the CDR3 DNA reads TGTGCCAGTAAAGGGACAGGACTAGCCGGAATGGGGACGCAGTATTTT.